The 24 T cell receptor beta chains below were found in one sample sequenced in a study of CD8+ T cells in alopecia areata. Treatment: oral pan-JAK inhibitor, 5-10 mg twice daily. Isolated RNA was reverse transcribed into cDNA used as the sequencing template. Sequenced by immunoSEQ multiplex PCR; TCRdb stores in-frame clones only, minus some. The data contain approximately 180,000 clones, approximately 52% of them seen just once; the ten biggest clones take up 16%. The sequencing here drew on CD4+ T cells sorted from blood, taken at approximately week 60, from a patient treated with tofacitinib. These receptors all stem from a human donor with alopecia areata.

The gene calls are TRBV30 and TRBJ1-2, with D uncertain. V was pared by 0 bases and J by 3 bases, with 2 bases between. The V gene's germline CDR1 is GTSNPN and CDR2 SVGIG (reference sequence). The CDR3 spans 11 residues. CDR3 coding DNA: TGTGCCTGGAGTGTTTACTATGGCTACACCTTC. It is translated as CAWSVYYGYTF.

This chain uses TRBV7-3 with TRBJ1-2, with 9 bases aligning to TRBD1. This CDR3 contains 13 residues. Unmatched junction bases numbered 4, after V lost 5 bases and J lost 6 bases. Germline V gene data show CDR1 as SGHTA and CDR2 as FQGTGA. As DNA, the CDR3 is TGTGCCAGCAGCCCGGGGACAGGGAATGGCTACACCTTC. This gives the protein CASSPGTGNGYTF. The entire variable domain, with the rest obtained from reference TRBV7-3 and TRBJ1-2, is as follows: GAGVSQTPSNKVTEKGKYVELRCDPISGHTALYWYRQSLGQGPEFLIYFQGTGAADDSGLPNDRFFAVRPEGSVSTLKIQRTERGDSAVYLCASSPGTGNGYTFGSGTRLTVV.

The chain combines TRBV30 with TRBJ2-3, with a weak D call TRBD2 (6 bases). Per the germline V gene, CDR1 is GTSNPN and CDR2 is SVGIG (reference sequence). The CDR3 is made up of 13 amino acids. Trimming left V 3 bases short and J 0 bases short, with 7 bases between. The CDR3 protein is CAWRLASTDTQYF. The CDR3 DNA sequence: TGTGCCTGGAGGCTAGCGAGCACAGATACGCAGTATTTT.

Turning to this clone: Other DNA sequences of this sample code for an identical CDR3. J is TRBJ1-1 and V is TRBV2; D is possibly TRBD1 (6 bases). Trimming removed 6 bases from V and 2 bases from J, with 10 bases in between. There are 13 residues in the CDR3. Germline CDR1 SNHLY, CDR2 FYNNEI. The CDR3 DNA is TGTGCCAGCAGGGACAGAAGAAACACTGAAGCTTTCTTT. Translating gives CASRDRRNTEAFF.

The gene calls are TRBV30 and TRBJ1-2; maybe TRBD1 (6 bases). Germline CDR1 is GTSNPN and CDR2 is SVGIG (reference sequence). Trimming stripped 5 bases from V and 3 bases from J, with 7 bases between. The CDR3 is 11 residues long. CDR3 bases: TGTGCCTGGGGGGGGCACTATGGCTACACCTTC. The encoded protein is CAWGGHYGYTF.

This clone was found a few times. The CDR3 protein is CASSSGGMQETQYF. The CDR3 DNA reads TGCGCCAGCAGCTCCGGGGGGATGCAAGAGACCCAGTACTTC. The rearrangement uses TRBV5-1 and TRBJ2-5; TRBD2 matches at 7 bases. V lost 3 bases, J lost 2 bases, and 4 bases stayed unmatched. The germline V gene encodes CDR1 SGHRS and CDR2 YFSETQ. The CDR3 is 14 residues long.

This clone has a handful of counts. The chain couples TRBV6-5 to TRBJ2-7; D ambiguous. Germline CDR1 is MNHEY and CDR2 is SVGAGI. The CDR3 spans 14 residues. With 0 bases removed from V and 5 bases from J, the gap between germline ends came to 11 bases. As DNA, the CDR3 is TGTGCCAGCAGTTACTCGTGGGCTAGAAACGAGCAGTACTTC. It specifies CASSYSWARNEQYF.

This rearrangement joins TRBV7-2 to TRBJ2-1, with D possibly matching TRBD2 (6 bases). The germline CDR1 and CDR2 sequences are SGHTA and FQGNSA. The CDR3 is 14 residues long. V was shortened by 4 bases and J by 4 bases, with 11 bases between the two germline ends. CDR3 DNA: TGTGCCAGCAGCTCCCCGGGGGAATACAATGAGCAGTTCTTC. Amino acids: CASSSPGEYNEQFF.

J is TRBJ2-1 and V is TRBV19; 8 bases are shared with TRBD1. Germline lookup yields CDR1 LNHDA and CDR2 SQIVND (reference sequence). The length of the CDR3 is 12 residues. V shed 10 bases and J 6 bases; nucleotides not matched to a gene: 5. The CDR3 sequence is CATRRGPNEQFF. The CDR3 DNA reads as TGTGCCACCCGCAGGGGGCCCAATGAGCAGTTCTTC.

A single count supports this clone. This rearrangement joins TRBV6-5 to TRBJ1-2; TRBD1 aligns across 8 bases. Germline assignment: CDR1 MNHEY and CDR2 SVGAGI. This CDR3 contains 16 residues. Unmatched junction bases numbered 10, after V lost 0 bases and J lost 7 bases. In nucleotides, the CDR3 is TGTGCCAGCAGTTACTCGCAGGGGGCGCAAATTGCTGGCTACACCTTC. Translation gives CASSYSQGAQIAGYTF.

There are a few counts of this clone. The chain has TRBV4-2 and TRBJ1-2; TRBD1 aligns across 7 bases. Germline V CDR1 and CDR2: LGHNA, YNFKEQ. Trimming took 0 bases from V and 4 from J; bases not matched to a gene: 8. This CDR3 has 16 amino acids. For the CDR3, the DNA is TGTGCCAGCAGCCAAGATCTCACAGGGGATGCCTATGGCTACACCTTC. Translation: CASSQDLTGDAYGYTF.

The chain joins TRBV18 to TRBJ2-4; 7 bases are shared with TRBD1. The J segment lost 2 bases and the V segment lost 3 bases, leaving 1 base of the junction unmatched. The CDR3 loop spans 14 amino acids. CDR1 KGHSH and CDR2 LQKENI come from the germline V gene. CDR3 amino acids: CASSPTGPKNIQYF. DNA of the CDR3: TGTGCCAGCTCACCGACAGGGCCCAAAAACATTCAGTACTTC.

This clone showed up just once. In DNA form, the CDR3 reads TGTGCCAGCAGCCTATCCCTCTGGGTAAACATTCAGTACTTC. It is translated as CASSLSLWVNIQYF. The rearrangement links TRBV7-8 to TRBJ2-4, with D unclear. The CDR3 runs 14 residues. V lost 5 bases to trimming and J lost 6 bases, with 14 bases between them. The V gene's germline CDR1 is SGHVS and CDR2 FQNEAQ.

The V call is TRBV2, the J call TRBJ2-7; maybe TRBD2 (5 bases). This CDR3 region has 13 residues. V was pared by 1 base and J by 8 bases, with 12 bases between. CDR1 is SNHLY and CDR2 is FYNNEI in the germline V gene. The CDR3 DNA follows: TGTGCCAGCAGTGAAGAGAGGGATCTCCAGCAGTACTTC. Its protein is CASSEERDLQQYF.

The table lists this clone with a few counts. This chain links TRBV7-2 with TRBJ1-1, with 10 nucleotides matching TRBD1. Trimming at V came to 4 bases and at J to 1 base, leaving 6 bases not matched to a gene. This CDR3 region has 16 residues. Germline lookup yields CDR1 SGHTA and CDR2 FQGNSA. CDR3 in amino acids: CASSWGQGRGNTEAFF. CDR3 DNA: TGTGCCAGCAGCTGGGGACAGGGGCGGGGGAACACTGAAGCTTTCTTT.

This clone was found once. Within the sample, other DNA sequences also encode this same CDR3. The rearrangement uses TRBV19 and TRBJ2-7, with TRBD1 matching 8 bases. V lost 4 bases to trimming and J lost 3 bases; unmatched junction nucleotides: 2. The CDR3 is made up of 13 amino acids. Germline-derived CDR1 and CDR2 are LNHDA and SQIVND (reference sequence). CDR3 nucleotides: TGTGCCAGTAGTACTACAGGGGGCTACGAGCAGTACTTC. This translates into CASSTTGGYEQYF.

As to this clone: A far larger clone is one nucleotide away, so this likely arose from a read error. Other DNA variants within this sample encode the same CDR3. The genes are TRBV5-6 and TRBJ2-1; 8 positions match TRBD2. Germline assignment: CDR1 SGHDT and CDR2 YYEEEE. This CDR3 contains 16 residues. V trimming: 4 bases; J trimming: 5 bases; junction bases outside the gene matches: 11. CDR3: CASSPIGGGIDNEQFF. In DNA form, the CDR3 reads TGTGCCAGCAGCCCTATAGGCGGGGGGATTGACAATGAGCAGTTCTTC.

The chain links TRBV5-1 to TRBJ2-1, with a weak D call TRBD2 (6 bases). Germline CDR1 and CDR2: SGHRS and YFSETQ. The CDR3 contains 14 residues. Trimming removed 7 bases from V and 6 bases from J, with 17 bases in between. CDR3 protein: CASYEQGGSNEQFF. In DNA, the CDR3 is TGCGCCAGCTATGAGCAGGGAGGTAGCAATGAGCAGTTCTTC.

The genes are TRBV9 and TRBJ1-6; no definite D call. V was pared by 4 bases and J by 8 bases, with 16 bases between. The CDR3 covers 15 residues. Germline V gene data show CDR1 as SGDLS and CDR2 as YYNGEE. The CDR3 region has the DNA TGTGCCAGCAGCTTAGGACCTACACGGGATTCACCCCTCCACTTT. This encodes CASSLGPTRDSPLHF.

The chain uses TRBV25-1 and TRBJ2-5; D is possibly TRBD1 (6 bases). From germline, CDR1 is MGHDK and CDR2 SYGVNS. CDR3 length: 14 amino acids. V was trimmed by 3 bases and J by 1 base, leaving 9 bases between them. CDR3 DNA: TGTGCCAGCAGTGAGCGGACAGCCCAAGAGACCCAGTACTTC. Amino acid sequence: CASSERTAQETQYF.

In DNA form, the CDR3 reads TGCAGCGTTTCCCTTGCAACTAATGAAAAACTGTTTTTT. Translation gives CSVSLATNEKLFF. The chain recombines TRBV29-1 with TRBJ1-4; D is unclear. V was trimmed by 5 bases and J by 0 bases, leaving 7 bases between them. Germline V gene sequence: CDR1 SQVTM, CDR2 ANQGSEA. The CDR3 loop spans 13 amino acids.

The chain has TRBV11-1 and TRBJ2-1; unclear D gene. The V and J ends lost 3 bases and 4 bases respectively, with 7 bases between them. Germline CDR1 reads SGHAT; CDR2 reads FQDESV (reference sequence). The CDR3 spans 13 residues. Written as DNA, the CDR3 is TGTGCCAGCAGCTTGGCCCTGTACAATGAGCAGTTCTTC. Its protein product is CASSLALYNEQFF. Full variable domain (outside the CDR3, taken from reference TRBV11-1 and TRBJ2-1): EAEVAQSPRYKITEKSQAVAFWCDPISGHATLYWYRQILGQGPELLVQFQDESVVDDSQLPKDRFSAERLKGVDSTLKIQPAELGDSAMYLCASSLALYNEQFFGPGTRLTVL.

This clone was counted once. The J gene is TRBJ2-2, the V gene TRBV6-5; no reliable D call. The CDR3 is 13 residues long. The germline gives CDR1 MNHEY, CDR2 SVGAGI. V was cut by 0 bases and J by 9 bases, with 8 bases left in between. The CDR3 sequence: CASSYSGRRELFF. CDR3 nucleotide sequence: TGTGCCAGCAGTTACTCCGGCAGGAGGGAGCTGTTTTTT.

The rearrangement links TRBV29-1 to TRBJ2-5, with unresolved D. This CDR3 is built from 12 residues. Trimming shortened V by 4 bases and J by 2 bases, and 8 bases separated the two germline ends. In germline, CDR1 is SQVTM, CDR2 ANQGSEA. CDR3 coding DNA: TGCAGCGTTGTCAAGTATCAAGAGACCCAGTACTTC. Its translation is CSVVKYQETQYF.